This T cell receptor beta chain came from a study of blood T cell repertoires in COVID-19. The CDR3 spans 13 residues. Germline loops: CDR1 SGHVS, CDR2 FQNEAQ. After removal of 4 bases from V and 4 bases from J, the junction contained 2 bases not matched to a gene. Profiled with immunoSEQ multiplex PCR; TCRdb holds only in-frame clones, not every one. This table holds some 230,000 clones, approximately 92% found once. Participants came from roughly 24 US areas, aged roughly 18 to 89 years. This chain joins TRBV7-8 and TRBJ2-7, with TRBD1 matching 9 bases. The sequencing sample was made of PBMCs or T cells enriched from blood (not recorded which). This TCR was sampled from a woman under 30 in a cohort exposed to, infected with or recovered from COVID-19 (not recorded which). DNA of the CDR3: TGTGCCAGCAGCTCGACAGGGGGATACGAGCAGTACTTC. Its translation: CASSSTGGYEQYF.